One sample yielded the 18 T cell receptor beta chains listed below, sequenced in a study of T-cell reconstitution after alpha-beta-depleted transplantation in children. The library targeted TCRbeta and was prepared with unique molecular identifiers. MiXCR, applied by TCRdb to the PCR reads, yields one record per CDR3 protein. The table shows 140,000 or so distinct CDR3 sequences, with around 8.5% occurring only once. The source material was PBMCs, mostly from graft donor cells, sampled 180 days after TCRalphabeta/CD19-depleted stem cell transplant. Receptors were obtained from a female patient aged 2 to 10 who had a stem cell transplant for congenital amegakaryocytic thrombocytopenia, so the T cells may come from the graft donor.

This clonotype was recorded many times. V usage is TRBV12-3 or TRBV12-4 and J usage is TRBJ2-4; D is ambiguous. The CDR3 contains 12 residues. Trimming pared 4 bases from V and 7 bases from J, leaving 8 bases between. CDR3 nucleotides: TGTGCCAGCAGTTCCCCAGTGAACATTCAGTACTTC. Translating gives CASSSPVNIQYF.

For the CDR3, the DNA is TGTGCCAGCAGTTACTTGGAGTATGGCAATCAGCCCCAGCATTTT. It codes for CASSYLEYGNQPQHF. V is TRBV6-2 or TRBV6-3 and J is TRBJ1-5; D is uncertain. The CDR3 length is 15 residues. V lost 1 base, J lost 2 bases, and 9 bases lay in between. Germline assignment: CDR1 MNHEY and CDR2 SVGEGT.

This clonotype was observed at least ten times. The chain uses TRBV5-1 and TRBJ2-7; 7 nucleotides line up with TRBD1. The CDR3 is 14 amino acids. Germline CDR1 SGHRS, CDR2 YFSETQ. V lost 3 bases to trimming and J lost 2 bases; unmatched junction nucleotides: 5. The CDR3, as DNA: TGCGCCAGCAGCTCCGGGACAGCCCCCTACGAGCAGTACTTC. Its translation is CASSSGTAPYEQYF.

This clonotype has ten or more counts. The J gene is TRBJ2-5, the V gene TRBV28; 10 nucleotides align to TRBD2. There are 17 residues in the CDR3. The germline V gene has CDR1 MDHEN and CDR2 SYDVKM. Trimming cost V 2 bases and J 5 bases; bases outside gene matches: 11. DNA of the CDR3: TGTGCCAGCAGTTTAATTCTAGCGGGAGTGAGTTTTGAGACCCAGTACTTC. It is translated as CASSLILAGVSFETQYF.

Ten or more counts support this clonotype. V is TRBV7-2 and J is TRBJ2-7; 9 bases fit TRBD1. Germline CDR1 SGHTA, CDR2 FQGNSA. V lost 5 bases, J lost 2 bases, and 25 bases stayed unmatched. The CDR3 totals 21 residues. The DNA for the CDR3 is TGTGCCAGCAGCGCGAACTATATCCGTCCAGGGGGGACAGGGACAACCTACGAGCAGTACTTC. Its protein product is CASSANYIRPGGTGTTYEQYF.

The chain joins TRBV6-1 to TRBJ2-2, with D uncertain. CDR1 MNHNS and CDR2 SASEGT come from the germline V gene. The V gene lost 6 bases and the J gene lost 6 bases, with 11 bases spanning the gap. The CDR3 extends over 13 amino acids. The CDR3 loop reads CASRSSLAGELFF. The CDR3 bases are TGTGCCAGCAGATCATCGTTGGCCGGGGAGCTGTTTTTT.

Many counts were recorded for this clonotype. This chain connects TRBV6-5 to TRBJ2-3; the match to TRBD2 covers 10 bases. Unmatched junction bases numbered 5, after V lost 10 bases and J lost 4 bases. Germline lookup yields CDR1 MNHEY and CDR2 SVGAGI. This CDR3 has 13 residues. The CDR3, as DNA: TGTGCCACCTTAGCGGGAGGTGCAGATACGCAGTATTTT. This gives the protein CATLAGGADTQYF.

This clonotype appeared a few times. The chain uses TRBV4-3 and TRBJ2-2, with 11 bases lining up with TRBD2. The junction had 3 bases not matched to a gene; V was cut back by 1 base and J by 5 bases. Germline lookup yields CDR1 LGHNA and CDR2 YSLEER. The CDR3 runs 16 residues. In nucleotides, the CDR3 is TGCGCCAGCAGCCAAGTCGTAGCGGGAGGGACCGGGGAGCTGTTTTTT. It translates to CASSQVVAGGTGELFF.

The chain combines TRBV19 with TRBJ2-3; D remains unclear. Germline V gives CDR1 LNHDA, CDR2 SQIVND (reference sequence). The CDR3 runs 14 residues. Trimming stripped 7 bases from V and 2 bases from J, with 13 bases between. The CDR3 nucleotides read TGTGCCAGTACCCCGTCTGGCCCCACAGATACGCAGTATTTT. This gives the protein CASTPSGPTDTQYF. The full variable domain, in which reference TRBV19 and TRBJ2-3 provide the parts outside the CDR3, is DGGITQSPKYLFRKEGQNVTLSCEQNLNHDAMYWYRQDPGQGLRLIYYSQIVNDFQKGDIAEGYSVSREKKESFPLTVTSAQKNPTAFYLCASTPSGPTDTQYFGPGTRLTVL.

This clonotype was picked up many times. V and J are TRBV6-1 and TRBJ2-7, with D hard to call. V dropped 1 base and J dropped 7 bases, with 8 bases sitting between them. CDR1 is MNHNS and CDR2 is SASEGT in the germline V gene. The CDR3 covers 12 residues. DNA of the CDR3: TGTGCCAGCAGTGAAGGAGGAGAGGAGCAGTACTTC. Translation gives CASSEGGEEQYF.

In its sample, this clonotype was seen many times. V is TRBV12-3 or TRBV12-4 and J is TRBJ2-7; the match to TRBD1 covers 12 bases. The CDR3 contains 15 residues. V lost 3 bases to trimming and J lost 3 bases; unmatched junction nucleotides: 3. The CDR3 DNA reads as TGTGCCAGCAGTTTGGGACAGGGGGCTCTCTACGAGCAGTACTTC. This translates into CASSLGQGALYEQYF.

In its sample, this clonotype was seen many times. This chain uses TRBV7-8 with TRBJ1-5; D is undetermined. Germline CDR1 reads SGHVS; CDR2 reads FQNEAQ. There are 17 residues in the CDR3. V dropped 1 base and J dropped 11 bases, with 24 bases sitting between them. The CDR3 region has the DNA TGTGCCAGCAGCTTAGGCCTCGGGGAGTCCCGTGGATCGGCCCAGCATTTT. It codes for CASSLGLGESRGSAQHF.

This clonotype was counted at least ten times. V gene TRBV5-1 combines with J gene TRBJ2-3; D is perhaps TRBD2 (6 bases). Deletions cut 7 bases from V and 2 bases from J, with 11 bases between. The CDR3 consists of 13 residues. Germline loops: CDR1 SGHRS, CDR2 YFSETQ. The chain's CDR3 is CASVAEITDTQYF. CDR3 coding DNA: TGCGCCAGCGTAGCGGAAATCACAGATACGCAGTATTTT.

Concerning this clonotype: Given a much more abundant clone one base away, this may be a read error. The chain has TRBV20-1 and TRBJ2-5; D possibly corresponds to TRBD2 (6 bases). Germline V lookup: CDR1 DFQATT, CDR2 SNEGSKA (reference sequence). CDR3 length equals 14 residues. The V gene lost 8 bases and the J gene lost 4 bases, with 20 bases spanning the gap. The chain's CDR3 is CSTNHYWGGETQYF. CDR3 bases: TGCAGTACCAACCATTACTGGGGAGGAGAGACCCAGTACTTC.

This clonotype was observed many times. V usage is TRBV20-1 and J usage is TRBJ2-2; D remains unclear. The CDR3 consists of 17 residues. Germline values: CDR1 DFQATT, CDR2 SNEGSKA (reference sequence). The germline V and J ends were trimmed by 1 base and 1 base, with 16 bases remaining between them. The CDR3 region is CSARVLGREGNTGELFF. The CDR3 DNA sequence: TGCAGTGCTAGAGTTCTCGGAAGGGAAGGGAACACCGGGGAGCTGTTTTTT.

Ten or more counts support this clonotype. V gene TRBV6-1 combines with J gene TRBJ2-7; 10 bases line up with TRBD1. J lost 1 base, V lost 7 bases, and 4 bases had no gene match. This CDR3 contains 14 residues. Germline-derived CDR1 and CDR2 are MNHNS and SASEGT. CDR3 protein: CASTTGGPSYEQYF. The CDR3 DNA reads TGTGCCAGCACGACAGGGGGCCCGTCCTACGAGCAGTACTTC.

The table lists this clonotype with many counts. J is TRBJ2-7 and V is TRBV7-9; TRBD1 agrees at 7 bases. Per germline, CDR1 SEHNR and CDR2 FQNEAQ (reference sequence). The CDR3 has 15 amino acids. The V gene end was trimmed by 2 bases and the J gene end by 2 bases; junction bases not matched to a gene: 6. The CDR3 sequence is CASSLTRDSPYEQYF. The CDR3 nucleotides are TGTGCCAGCAGCTTAACCCGGGACAGTCCCTACGAGCAGTACTTC. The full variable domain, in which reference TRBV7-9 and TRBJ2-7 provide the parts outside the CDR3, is DTGVSQNPRHKITKRGQNVTFRCDPISEHNRLYWYRQTLGQGPEFLTYFQNEAQLEKSRLLSDRFSAERPKGSFSTLEIQRTEQGDSAMYLCASSLTRDSPYEQYFGPGTRLTVT.

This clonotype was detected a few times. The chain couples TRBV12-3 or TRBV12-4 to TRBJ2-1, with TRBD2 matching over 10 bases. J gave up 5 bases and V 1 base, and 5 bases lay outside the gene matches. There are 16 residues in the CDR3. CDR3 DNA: TGTGCCAGCAGTTTAGAGGGACTAGCGAGCAACAATGAGCAGTTCTTC. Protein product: CASSLEGLASNNEQFF.